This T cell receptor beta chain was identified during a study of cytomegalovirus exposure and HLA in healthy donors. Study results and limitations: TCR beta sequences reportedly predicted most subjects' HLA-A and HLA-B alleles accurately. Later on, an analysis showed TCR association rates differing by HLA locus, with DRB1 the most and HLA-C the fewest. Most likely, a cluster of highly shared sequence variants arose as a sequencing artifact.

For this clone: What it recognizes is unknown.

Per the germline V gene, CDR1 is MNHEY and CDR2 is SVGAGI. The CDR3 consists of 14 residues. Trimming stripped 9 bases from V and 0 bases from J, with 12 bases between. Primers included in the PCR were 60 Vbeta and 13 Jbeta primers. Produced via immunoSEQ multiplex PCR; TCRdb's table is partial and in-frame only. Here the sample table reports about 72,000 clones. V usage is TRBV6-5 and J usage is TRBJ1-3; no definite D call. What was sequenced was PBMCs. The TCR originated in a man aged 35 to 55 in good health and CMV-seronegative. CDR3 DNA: TGTGCCAGTAAAACACAGCACTCTGGAAACACCATATATTTT. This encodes CASKTQHSGNTIYF.